These 21 T cell receptor beta chains originate from one sample sequenced in a study of T cell responses to AZD1222 COVID-19 vaccine (dated by TCRdb to about 2021). Library creation used the immunoSEQ multiplex PCR assay. Held by TCRdb, this immuneACCESS table contains in-frame sequences only and omits some clones. Under half of the omission traces to an unresolved V gene where checked; the cause of the rest is unknown. Here the sample has 200,000 or so clones; roughly 93% occur a single time. Together, the top ten hold 0.99% of the sample. What the time point label conveys for this sample: baseline before first vaccination. The sample consisted of peripheral blood, taken on day 0 of AZD1222 vaccination. These receptor sequences come from an adult in good health.

The genes are TRBV28 and TRBJ2-7; the D gene is possibly TRBD1 (6 bases). Germline V gene sequence: CDR1 MDHEN, CDR2 SYDVKM. This CDR3 is built from 14 residues. V dropped 6 bases and J dropped 3 bases, with 15 bases sitting between them. In nucleotides, the CDR3 is TGTGCCAGCAGAGAGCCTCGGGACATCTACGAGCAGTACTTC. Its protein is CASREPRDIYEQYF.

V gene TRBV5-8 combines with J gene TRBJ2-7, with TRBD2 identical over 10 bases. V lost 0 bases and J lost 2; bases outside the gene matches: 5. Germline CDR1 reads SGHTS; CDR2 reads YDEGEE. The CDR3 spans 16 residues. The CDR3 reads CASSLDSGGIAYEQYF. CDR3 DNA sequence: TGTGCCAGCAGCTTGGATAGCGGGGGGATTGCCTACGAGCAGTACTTC.

The chain joins TRBV4-3 to TRBJ1-3; 8 bases are a match to TRBD1. The CDR3 loop spans 16 amino acids. J gave up 1 base and V 2 bases, and 4 bases lay outside the gene matches. Germline assignment: CDR1 LGHNA and CDR2 YSLEER. The CDR3 DNA reads TGCGCCAGCAGCCAACTAAGGACAGGGTCTGGAAACACCATATATTTT. Its translation: CASSQLRTGSGNTIYF.

The chain has TRBV28 and TRBJ2-7, with TRBD2 identical over 7 bases. V was clipped by 6 bases and J by 5 bases; unmatched bases: 16. Per the germline V gene, CDR1 is MDHEN and CDR2 is SYDVKM. The CDR3 is 16 amino acids. This CDR3 is CASRTLGRDASDEQYF. DNA for the CDR3: TGTGCCAGCAGGACCTTAGGGAGGGATGCTTCCGACGAGCAGTACTTC.

The chain links TRBV5-1 to TRBJ2-7; D is ambiguous. The V end was cut by 3 bases, the J end by 6 bases, with 16 bases between. Germline CDR1 SGHRS, CDR2 YFSETQ. There are 14 residues in the CDR3. CDR3 residues: CASSSQTASSEQYF. The DNA of the CDR3 is TGCGCCAGCAGCTCTCAAACTGCGTCTAGCGAGCAGTACTTC.

The V and J genes are TRBV7-3 and TRBJ2-5; D ambiguous. The CDR3 runs 13 residues. CDR1 and CDR2 (germline): SGHTA, FQGTGA. The ends were cut back, 4 bases at V and 2 bases at J, with 8 bases in the middle. CDR3 region: CASSSIPQETQYF. In nucleotides, the CDR3 is TGTGCCAGCAGCTCTATCCCTCAAGAGACCCAGTACTTC.

The gene calls are TRBV5-1 and TRBJ2-5; D remains ambiguous. This CDR3 has 13 amino acids. Germline assignment: CDR1 SGHRS and CDR2 YFSETQ. V dropped 4 bases and J dropped 4 bases, with 11 bases sitting between them. The CDR3 DNA reads as TGCGCCAGCAGCCCCCCCCAAGGAGAGACCCAGTACTTC. Encoded protein: CASSPPQGETQYF. Filled out from reference TRBV5-1 and TRBJ2-5, the complete variable domain reads KAGVTQTPRYLIKTRGQQVTLSCSPISGHRSVSWYQQTPGQGLQFLFEYFSETQRNKGNFPGRFSGRQFSNSRSEMNVSTLELGDSALYLCASSPPQGETQYFGPGTRLLVL.

This CDR3 reads CAVQATGTSYNEQFF. As DNA, the CDR3 is TGTGCCGTACAAGCGACAGGTACTTCCTACAATGAGCAGTTCTTC. V gene TRBV19 combines with J gene TRBJ2-1; D might be TRBD1 (6 bases). V dropped 11 bases and J dropped 1 base, with 18 bases sitting between them. The CDR3 extends over 15 amino acids. Germline CDR1 and CDR2: LNHDA and SQIVND (reference sequence).

CDR3 amino acids: CASSQEGGNSPLHF. The DNA of the CDR3 is TGCGCCAGCAGCCAAGAGGGGGGTAATTCACCCCTCCACTTT. V gene TRBV4-3 combines with J gene TRBJ1-6; D is possibly TRBD1 (5 bases). Trimming pared 0 bases from V and 6 bases from J, leaving 6 bases between. CDR3 length equals 14 residues. Germline CDR1 and CDR2: LGHNA and YSLEER.

The V call is TRBV6-5, the J call TRBJ2-7, with D tentatively TRBD1 (6 bases). The CDR3 has 14 amino acids. V lost 4 bases, J lost 3 bases, and 13 bases lay in between. Germline loops: CDR1 MNHEY, CDR2 SVGAGI. The CDR3: CASSFRQADYEQYF. CDR3 nucleotide sequence: TGTGCCAGCAGTTTCCGACAGGCGGACTACGAGCAGTACTTC.

In its sample, this clone was seen once. V gene TRBV2 combines with J gene TRBJ2-3; possibly TRBD1 for D (6 bases). Germline V lookup: CDR1 SNHLY, CDR2 FYNNEI. V lost 5 bases and J lost 3, with 12 bases in between. CDR3 length: 14 residues. The CDR3 loop reads CASSTGLGTDTQYF. The CDR3 region has the DNA TGTGCCAGCAGTACAGGGTTGGGGACAGATACGCAGTATTTT. The full variable domain, its missing parts supplied by reference TRBV2 and TRBJ2-3, is EPEVTQTPSHQVTQMGQEVILRCVPISNHLYFYWYRQILGQKVEFLVSFYNNEISEKSEIFDDQFSVERPDGSNFTLKIRSTKLEDSAMYFCASSTGLGTDTQYFGPGTRLTVL.

The chain combines TRBV18 with TRBJ2-1; 14 bases agree with TRBD2. Trimming took 5 bases from V and 6 from J; bases not matched to a gene: 0. The CDR3 is 14 amino acids. CDR1 KGHSH and CDR2 LQKENI come from the germline V gene. The DNA for the CDR3 is TGTGCCAGCTCAGGACTAGCGGGAGGCAATGAGCAGTTCTTC. As protein: CASSGLAGGNEQFF. The full variable domain, in which reference TRBV18 and TRBJ2-1 provide the parts outside the CDR3, is NAGVMQNPRHLVRRRGQEARLRCSPMKGHSHVYWYRQLPEEGLKFMVYLQKENIIDESGMPKERFSAEFPKEGPSILRIQQVVRGDSAAYFCASSGLAGGNEQFFGPGTRLTVL.

This sequence joins TRBV7-2 and TRBJ1-5; D is undetermined. This CDR3 spans 18 amino acids. The V gene lost 1 base and the J gene lost 0 bases, with 16 bases spanning the gap. From germline, CDR1 is SGHTA and CDR2 FQGNSA. The CDR3 protein is CASSLDIPADYSNQPQHF. In DNA, the CDR3 is TGTGCCAGCAGCTTAGATATACCGGCAGACTATAGCAATCAGCCCCAGCATTTT.

The genes are TRBV9 and TRBJ1-6, with D perhaps matching TRBD1 (6 bases). V shed 6 bases and J shed 3 bases, with 10 bases lying between them. The CDR3 runs 14 residues. Germline CDR1 reads SGDLS; CDR2 reads YYNGEE. This CDR3 reads CASKGGGYNSPLHF. The CDR3 region has the DNA TGTGCCAGCAAGGGGGGCGGCTATAATTCACCCCTCCACTTT.

The CDR3 spells CASKPEGQGLNQPQHF. CDR3 coding DNA: TGTGCCAGCAAACCGGAAGGACAGGGACTAAATCAGCCCCAGCATTTT. This chain joins TRBV28 and TRBJ1-5, with 8 bases that match TRBD1. The CDR3 totals 16 residues. Germline V CDR1 and CDR2: MDHEN, SYDVKM. The V and J ends lost 7 bases and 4 bases, in that order; junction bases with no gene match: 12.

The V gene is TRBV6-1, the J gene TRBJ1-2; D might be TRBD1 (6 bases). The CDR3 is 16 amino acids. Trimming took 3 bases from V and 6 from J, leaving 20 bases between them. The germline CDR1 and CDR2 sequences are MNHNS and SASEGT. DNA of the CDR3: TGTGCCAGCAGTGATAGGGGGTCGTTTGGGCTGAATGGCTACACCTTC. It encodes CASSDRGSFGLNGYTF.

Regarding this clone: The sample holds other DNA sequences that translate to the same CDR3. The CDR3 here is CASSYRDSTYEQYF. CDR3 coding DNA: TGTGCCAGCAGTTACAGGGACAGTACCTACGAGCAGTACTTC. The chain has TRBV6-2 or TRBV6-3 and TRBJ2-7; TRBD1 aligns across 7 bases. From germline, CDR1 is MNHEY and CDR2 SVGEGT. The CDR3 totals 14 residues. V lost 2 bases to trimming and J lost 2 bases; unmatched junction nucleotides: 3.

V is TRBV6-5 and J is TRBJ2-3; D call uncertain. The CDR3 is 13 amino acids. V was pared by 5 bases and J by 6 bases, with 12 bases between. Germline CDR1 reads MNHEY; CDR2 reads SVGAGI. The CDR3 DNA sequence: TGTGCCAGCAGTAGGGATTCTCTGGATACGCAGTATTTT. Its protein product is CASSRDSLDTQYF.

V is TRBV27 and J is TRBJ1-6; D gene ambiguous. CDR1 is MNHEY, CDR2 SMNVEV, per germline (reference sequence). V shed 5 bases and J shed 9 bases, with 17 bases lying between them. The CDR3 covers 15 residues. CDR3 bases: TGTGCCAGCAGTAACTTGGGTGCTGGTGGTTCACCCCTCCACTTT. Protein sequence: CASSNLGAGGSPLHF.

As concerns this clone: Other DNA sequences in this specimen translate into the identical CDR3. The rearrangement joins TRBV19 to TRBJ2-7; D tentatively fits TRBD1 or TRBD2 (6 bases each). The CDR3 length is 14 residues. Trimming pared 1 base from V and 1 base from J, leaving 8 bases between. In germline, CDR1 is LNHDA, CDR2 SQIVND (reference sequence). In nucleotides, the CDR3 is TGTGCCAGTAGTATAGGGGGGGCATCCTACGAGCAGTACTTC. Its protein product is CASSIGGASYEQYF.

The rearrangement uses TRBV18 and TRBJ2-7; the D gene could be TRBD1 or TRBD2 (5 bases each). The V gene's germline CDR1 is KGHSH and CDR2 LQKENI. Deletions cut 0 bases from V and 3 bases from J, with 12 bases between. The CDR3 consists of 15 residues. The CDR3 region has the DNA TGTGCCAGCTCACCACCGGGACGAGGGCTCTACGAGCAGTACTTC. Encoded protein: CASSPPGRGLYEQYF.